Detailed here is one TCR beta chain. Its antigen remains unidentified. These data belong to a study of cytomegalovirus exposure and HLA in healthy donors. The overall study: Previous work identified 90 million to 130 million unique TCR beta sequences from roughly 170 million T cells. Study observations and caveats: Overall, about 160 TCR beta chains were annotated as cytomegalovirus-associated.

The CDR3 totals 14 residues. V was shortened by 3 bases and J by 5 bases, with 13 bases between the two germline ends. The germline CDR1 and CDR2 sequences are WSHSY and SAAADI. PCR primers comprised 60 Vbeta and 13 Jbeta primers. The table came from immunoSEQ multiplex PCR; TCRdb's copy has only in-frame clones and leaves some out. The data hold about 160,000 clones, with 70% to 80% observed a single time. The sequence was obtained from a man in his forties or fifties in good health and CMV-seronegative. The chain is built from TRBV10-2 and TRBJ2-5, with D possibly TRBD2 on 5 matching bases. Sequencing was done on a sample of PBMCs. The CDR3, as DNA: TGCGCCAGCAGTGAATTCCGGGATGTGGAGACCCAGTACTTC. This encodes CASSEFRDVETQYF.